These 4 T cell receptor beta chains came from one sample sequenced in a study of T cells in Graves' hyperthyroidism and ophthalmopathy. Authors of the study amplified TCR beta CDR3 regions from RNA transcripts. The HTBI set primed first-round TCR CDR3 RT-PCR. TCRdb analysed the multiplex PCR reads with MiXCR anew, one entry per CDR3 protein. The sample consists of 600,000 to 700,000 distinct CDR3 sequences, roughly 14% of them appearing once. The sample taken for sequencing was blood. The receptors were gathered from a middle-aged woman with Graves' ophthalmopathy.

The CDR3 loop reads CASSTTNAPYNEQFF. CDR3 DNA: TGTGCCAGCAGTACTACAAATGCCCCCTACAATGAGCAGTTCTTC. The gene calls are TRBV12-3 or TRBV12-4 and TRBJ2-1; D not resolved. This CDR3 contains 15 residues. The ends were cut back, 5 bases at V and 2 bases at J, with 13 bases in the middle.

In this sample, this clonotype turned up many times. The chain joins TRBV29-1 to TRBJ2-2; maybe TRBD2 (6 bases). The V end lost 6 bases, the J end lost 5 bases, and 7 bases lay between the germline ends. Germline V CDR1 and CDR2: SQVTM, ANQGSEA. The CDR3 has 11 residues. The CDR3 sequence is CSVGTTGELFF. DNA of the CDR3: TGCAGCGTGGGGACTACCGGGGAGCTGTTTTTT.

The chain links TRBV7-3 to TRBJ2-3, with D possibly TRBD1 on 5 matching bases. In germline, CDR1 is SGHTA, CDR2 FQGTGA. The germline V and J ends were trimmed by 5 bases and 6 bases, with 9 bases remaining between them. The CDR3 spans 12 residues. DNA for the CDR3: TGTGCCAGCAGCCAGCAGGGCGATACGCAGTATTTT. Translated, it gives CASSQQGDTQYF. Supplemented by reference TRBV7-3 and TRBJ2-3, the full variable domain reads GAGVSQTPSNKVTEKGKYVELRCDPISGHTALYWYRQSLGQGPEFLIYFQGTGAADDSGLPNDRFFAVRPEGSVSTLKIQRTERGDSAVYLCASSQQGDTQYFGPGTRLTVL.

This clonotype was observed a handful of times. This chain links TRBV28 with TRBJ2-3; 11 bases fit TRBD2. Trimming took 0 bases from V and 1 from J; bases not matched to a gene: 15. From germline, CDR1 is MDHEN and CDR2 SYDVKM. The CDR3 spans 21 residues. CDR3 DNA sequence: TGTGCCAGCAGTTTATGGCGGGGGGGGCTAGCGGGAGGCGAGGGCACAGATACGCAGTATTTT. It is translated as CASSLWRGGLAGGEGTDTQYF.